One TCR beta chain is described in this entry. This clone was seen once. There is no known antigen for this receptor. Per-nucleotide qualities are absent, and no much larger clonotype sits a single base away. This sample is part of a study of shared clonotypes between healthy human individuals (TCRdb year 2020). About the study as a whole: The cohort comprised a couple of women and a few men aged 18 to 49 years. Each donor's leukapheresis produced roughly between about 0.9 and 9.5 billion PBMCs. The study deeply sequenced blood TCR repertoires of several healthy adults to estimate repertoire size and the extent of clonotype sharing between individuals. To increase sequencing depth and limit assay-specific biases, different laboratories used diverse techniques to prepare libraries and sequence TCR repertoires.

Using the deep immunoSEQ assay, TCR CDR3 regions were amplified from genomic DNA by multiplex PCR. Genomic DNA extracted from each cell subset was distributed evenly over all wells of several immunoSEQ 96-well plates, and each plate served as one replicate. Each replicate PCR for unsorted PBMC received roughly 300 ng genomic DNA, equal to approximately 30,000 T cell genomes. Ten immunoSEQ deep assay plates were used to sequence unsorted PBMC genomic DNA. Purified libraries were quantified with a Qubit 3.0 fluorometer, sized on a Bioanalyzer 2100, and re-quantified with the KAPA Library Quantification kit. A separate single-read 150-cycle Illumina NextSeq 550 flow cell was used to sequence each immunoSEQ 96-well plate. The authors' analysis ran thus. The immunoSEQ output contained only junctional sequences without quality scores, so filtering could not match that applied to full-length reads. To assign V/J genes and CDR3, sequences were annotated against IMGT germline references using PyIR, a Python wrapper for IgBLAST v1.9. Reads were filtered out if the reads had weak V/J assignments (E-value above 1e-6), no CDR3, stop codons, out-of-frame junctions, or ambiguous translated residues. V3J clonotypes were defined as sequences sharing the same inferred V gene, J gene, and CDR3 amino acid sequence. Percentage overlap between repertoires was computed as shared unique clonotypes divided by the size of the smaller repertoire. Three approaches were used to assess repertoire richness: RTK rarefaction, the Chao1 estimator, and Recon v2.1 estimates of unobserved clonotypes. TCRdb retrieved this table from immuneACCESS and kept in-frame rearrangements only. Not all clones are present; in checked studies, unresolved V genes account for under half, and no reason is known for the remainder. From that table come the V and J calls and clone size; the DNA was used to work out D and trimming. In all, the sample holds 450,000 to 500,000 clones, and 76% of those were seen once. The ten most abundant clones make up under 15% of the sample.

CDR1 and CDR2 are drawn from the germline V gene (reference sequence): SGHAT, FQDESV. The V and J ends are trimmed by 5 bases and 12 bases, leaving 17 bases between them. From the cysteine through the phenylalanine, the CDR3 covers 13 amino acids. Left in the record is the CDR3 DNA by itself, 39 bases read in frame from the first base. Study-wide conclusions, independent of this receptor: Pairwise subsampling led to the expectation that sequencing depth would affect the degree of clonotype sharing among donors. Because the study included a small number of donors, the genetic and exposure-history diversity represented was limited. Sampling was restricted to blood, and TCR repertoires in tissues likely differ from the TCR repertoires found in blood.

The donors were healthy, HIV-negative adults who had no recently reported acute infections or vaccinations. Only Caucasian adults living in Nashville, Tennessee, USA were represented among the donors. In the unsorted samples, approximately 85 million PBMCs were counted, and genomic DNA was extracted using the QIAamp DNA Blood Mini kit. After blood collection by leukapheresis, PBMCs were isolated using Ficoll-Histopaque density gradient centrifugation and then cryopreserved in the vapor phase of liquid nitrogen. This chain joins TRBV11-1 to TRBJ2-1; TRBD2 is a weak D gene call, 5 bases matching. The sequenced material came from PBMCs. This receptor was taken from a middle-aged woman in good health. Some clones in this sample may be carry-over from other donors' samples. The CDR3 region: CASSPPGRVGQFF. The base sequence is TGTGCCAGCAGCCCTCCGGGGAGAGTAGGGCAGTTCTTC. With the portions outside the CDR3 filled from the reference TRBV11-1 and TRBJ2-1 genes, the complete variable region becomes EAEVAQSPRYKITEKSQAVAFWCDPISGHATLYWYRQILGQGPELLVQFQDESVVDDSQLPKDRFSAERLKGVDSTLKIQPAELGDSAMYLCASSPPGRVGQFFGPGTRLTVL.